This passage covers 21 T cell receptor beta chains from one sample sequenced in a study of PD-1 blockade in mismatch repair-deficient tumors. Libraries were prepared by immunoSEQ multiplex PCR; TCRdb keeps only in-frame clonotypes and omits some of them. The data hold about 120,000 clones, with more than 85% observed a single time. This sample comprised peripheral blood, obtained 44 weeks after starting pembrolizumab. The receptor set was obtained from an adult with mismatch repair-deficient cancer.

This CDR3 is CASRPLTGLAGERYEQYF. As DNA, the CDR3 is TGCGCCAGCAGACCCTTAACCGGACTAGCGGGAGAAAGGTACGAGCAGTACTTC. The J gene is TRBJ2-7, the V gene TRBV5-1, with TRBD2 identical over 13 bases. There are 18 residues in the CDR3. Germline V gives CDR1 SGHRS, CDR2 YFSETQ. V was clipped by 5 bases and J by 4 bases; unmatched bases: 15.

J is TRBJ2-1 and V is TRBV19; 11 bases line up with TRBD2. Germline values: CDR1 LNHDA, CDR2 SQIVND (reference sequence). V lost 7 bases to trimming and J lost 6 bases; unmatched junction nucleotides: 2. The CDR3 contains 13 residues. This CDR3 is CASTGLAGNEQFF. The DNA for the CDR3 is TGTGCCAGTACAGGACTAGCGGGCAATGAGCAGTTCTTC.

The CDR3 sequence is CASSFWLAGVRRETQYF. For the CDR3, the DNA is TGTGCCAGCAGCTTTTGGCTCGCAGGGGTAAGGAGAGAGACCCAGTACTTC. The chain links TRBV5-6 to TRBJ2-5; D is possibly TRBD1 (6 bases). The CDR3 sequence is 17 residues long. Per germline, CDR1 SGHDT and CDR2 YYEEEE. V was trimmed by 2 bases and J by 4 bases, leaving 21 bases between them.

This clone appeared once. For the CDR3, the DNA is TGTGCCAGCAGAGGTGATGGGGTGCAAGAGACCCAGTACTTC. Its protein is CASRGDGVQETQYF. The chain joins TRBV28 to TRBJ2-5; D is unclear. V lost 6 bases and J lost 2, with 13 bases in between. The CDR3 spans 14 residues. Germline loops: CDR1 MDHEN, CDR2 SYDVKM.

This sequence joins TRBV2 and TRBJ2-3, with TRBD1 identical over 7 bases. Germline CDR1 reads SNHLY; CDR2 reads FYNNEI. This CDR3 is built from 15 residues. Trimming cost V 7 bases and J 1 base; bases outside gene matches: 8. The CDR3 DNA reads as TGTGCCAGCACCGCGGACAGGTACGGCACAGATACGCAGTATTTT. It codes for CASTADRYGTDTQYF. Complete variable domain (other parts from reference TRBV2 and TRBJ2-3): EPEVTQTPSHQVTQMGQEVILRCVPISNHLYFYWYRQILGQKVEFLVSFYNNEISEKSEIFDDQFSVERPDGSNFTLKIRSTKLEDSAMYFCASTADRYGTDTQYFGPGTRLTVL.

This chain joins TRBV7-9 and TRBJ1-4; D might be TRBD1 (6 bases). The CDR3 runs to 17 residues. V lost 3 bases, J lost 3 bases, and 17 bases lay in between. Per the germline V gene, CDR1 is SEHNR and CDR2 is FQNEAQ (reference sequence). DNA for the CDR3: TGTGCCAGCAGCTTCTGGGGGCGGAAAGGGGCTAATGAAAAACTGTTTTTT. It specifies CASSFWGRKGANEKLFF.

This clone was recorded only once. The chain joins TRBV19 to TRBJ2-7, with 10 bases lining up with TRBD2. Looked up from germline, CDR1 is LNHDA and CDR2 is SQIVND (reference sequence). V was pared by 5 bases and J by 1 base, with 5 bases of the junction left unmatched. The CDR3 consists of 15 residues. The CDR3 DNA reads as TGTGCCAGTAGTTCAGGACTAGCGGCTTCCTACGAGCAGTACTTC. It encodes CASSSGLAASYEQYF.

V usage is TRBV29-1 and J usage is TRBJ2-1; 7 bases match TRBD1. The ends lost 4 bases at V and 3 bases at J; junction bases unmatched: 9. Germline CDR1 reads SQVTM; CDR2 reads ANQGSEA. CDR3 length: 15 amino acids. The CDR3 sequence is CSVGPRQGFYNEQFF. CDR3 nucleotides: TGCAGCGTTGGGCCTAGACAGGGATTCTACAATGAGCAGTTCTTC.

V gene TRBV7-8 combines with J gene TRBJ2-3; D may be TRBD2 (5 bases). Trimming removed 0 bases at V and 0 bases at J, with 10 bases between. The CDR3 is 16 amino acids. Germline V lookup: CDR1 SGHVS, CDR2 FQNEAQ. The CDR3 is CASSLAGSLSTDTQYF. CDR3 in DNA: TGTGCCAGCAGCTTAGCGGGGAGTCTCAGCACAGATACGCAGTATTTT.

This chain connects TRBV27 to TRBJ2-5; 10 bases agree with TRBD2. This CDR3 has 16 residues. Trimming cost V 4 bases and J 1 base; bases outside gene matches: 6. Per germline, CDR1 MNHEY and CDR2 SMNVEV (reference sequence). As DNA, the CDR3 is TGTGCCAGCAGTTGTCACCGGACTAGCGGCCAAGAGACCCAGTACTTC. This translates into CASSCHRTSGQETQYF.

CDR3 in amino acids: CAWKTSAPKDTQYF. DNA of the CDR3: TGTGCCTGGAAGACTAGCGCCCCAAAGGATACGCAGTATTTT. The rearrangement uses TRBV30 and TRBJ2-3; TRBD2 matches 8 bases. The J segment lost 6 bases and the V segment lost 4 bases, leaving 9 bases of the junction unmatched. Germline V lookup: CDR1 GTSNPN, CDR2 SVGIG (reference sequence). This CDR3 has 14 amino acids.

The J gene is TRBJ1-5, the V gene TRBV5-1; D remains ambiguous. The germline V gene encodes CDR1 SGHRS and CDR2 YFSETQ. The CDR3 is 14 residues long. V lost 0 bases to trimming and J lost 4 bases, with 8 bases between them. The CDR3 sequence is CASSLAGENQPQHF. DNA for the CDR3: TGCGCCAGCAGCTTGGCCGGGGAGAATCAGCCCCAGCATTTT.

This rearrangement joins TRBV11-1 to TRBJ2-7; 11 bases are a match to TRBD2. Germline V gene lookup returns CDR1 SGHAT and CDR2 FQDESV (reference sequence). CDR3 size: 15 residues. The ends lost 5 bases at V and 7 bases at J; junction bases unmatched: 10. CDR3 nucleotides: TGTGCCAGCAGCCTGGGACTAGCGGACCTTGAAGAGCAGTACTTC. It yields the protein CASSLGLADLEEQYF. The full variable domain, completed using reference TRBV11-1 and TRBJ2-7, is EAEVAQSPRYKITEKSQAVAFWCDPISGHATLYWYRQILGQGPELLVQFQDESVVDDSQLPKDRFSAERLKGVDSTLKIQPAELGDSAMYLCASSLGLADLEEQYFGPGTRLTVT.

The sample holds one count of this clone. The CDR3 region has the DNA TGCGCCAGCAGCCAAGAGCAGGGTCGAGAGACCCAGTACTTC. Translating it yields CASSQEQGRETQYF. V is TRBV4-1 and J is TRBJ2-5; D possibly corresponds to TRBD1 (5 bases). Germline V gene lookup returns CDR1 MGHRA and CDR2 YSYEKL. The length of the CDR3 is 14 residues. V was trimmed by 0 bases and J by 4 bases, leaving 9 bases between them.

The CDR3 sequence is CASSLSESAQETQYF. CDR3 nucleotides: TGCGCCAGCAGCTTGTCGGAGAGCGCCCAAGAGACCCAGTACTTC. This rearrangement joins TRBV5-1 to TRBJ2-5; D gene uncertain. Germline lookup yields CDR1 SGHRS and CDR2 YFSETQ. Trimming left V 1 base short and J 1 base short, with 11 bases between. The CDR3 loop spans 15 amino acids.

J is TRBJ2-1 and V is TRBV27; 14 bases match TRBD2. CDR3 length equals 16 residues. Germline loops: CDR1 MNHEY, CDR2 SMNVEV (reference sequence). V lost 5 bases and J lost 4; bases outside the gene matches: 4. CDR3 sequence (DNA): TGTGCCAGCAGTAAAGGGACTAGCGGGAGATACAATGAGCAGTTCTTC. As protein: CASSKGTSGRYNEQFF.

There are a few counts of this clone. The CDR3 protein is CASSQTGGGEKLFF. As DNA, the CDR3 is TGTGCCAGCAGCCAAACAGGGGGCGGCGAAAAACTGTTTTTT. The chain uses TRBV7-9 and TRBJ1-4, with 9 bases fitting TRBD1. The germline V gene encodes CDR1 SEHNR and CDR2 FQNEAQ (reference sequence). The CDR3 spans 14 residues. Trimming cost V 5 bases and J 8 bases; bases outside gene matches: 6. Using reference TRBV7-9 and TRBJ1-4 for the parts outside the CDR3, the full variable domain is DTGVSQNPRHKITKRGQNVTFRCDPISEHNRLYWYRQTLGQGPEFLTYFQNEAQLEKSRLLSDRFSAERPKGSFSTLEIQRTEQGDSAMYLCASSQTGGGEKLFFGSGTQLSVL.

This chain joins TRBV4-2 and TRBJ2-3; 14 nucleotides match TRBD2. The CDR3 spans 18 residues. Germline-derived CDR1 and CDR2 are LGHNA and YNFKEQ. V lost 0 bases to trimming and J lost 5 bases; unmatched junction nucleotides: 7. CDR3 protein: CASSQEGTSGRGIDTQYF. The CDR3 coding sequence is TGTGCCAGCAGCCAAGAAGGGACTAGCGGGAGAGGAATAGATACGCAGTATTTT.

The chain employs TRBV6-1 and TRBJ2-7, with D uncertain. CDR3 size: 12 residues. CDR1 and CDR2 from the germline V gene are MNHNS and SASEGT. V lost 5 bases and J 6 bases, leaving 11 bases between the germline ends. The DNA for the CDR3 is TGTGCCAGCAGTTCTTATAATCTCGAGCAGTACTTC. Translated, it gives CASSSYNLEQYF.

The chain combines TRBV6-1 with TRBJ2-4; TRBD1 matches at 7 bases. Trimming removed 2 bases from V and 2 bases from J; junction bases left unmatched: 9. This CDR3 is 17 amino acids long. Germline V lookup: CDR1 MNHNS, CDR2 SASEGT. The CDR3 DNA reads TGTGCCAGCAGTGAAAATTTAGGGGGCAGTTCCAAAAACATTCAGTACTTC. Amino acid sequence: CASSENLGGSSKNIQYF.

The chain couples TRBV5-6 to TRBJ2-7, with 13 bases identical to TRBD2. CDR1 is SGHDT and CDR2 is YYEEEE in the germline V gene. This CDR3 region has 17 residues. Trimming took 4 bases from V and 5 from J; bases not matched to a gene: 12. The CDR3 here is CASSRTSGSSPSNEQYF. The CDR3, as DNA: TGTGCCAGCAGCCGGACTAGCGGGAGCTCCCCGAGTAACGAGCAGTACTTC.